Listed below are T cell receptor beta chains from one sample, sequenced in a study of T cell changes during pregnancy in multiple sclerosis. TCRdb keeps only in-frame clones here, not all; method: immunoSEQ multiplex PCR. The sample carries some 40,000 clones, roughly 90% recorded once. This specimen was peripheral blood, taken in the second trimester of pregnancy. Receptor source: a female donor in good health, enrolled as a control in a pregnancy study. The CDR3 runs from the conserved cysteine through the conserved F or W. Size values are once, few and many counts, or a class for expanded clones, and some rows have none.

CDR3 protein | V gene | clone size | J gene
CASSLAHTDTQYF | TRBV5-8 | once | TRBJ2-3
CASSFGDSSYNEQFF | TRBV11-1 | - | TRBJ2-1
CASSLREGLFNEQFF | TRBV5-1 | - | TRBJ2-1
CASSSPGTGNHEQYF | TRBV27 | - | TRBJ2-7
CASSRDRGYEQYF | TRBV18 | - | TRBJ2-7
CACRRGFGQPQHF | TRBV30 | - | TRBJ1-5
CASDTGGTQPQHF | TRBV6-1 | few | TRBJ1-5
CASRTGTNYGYTF | TRBV7-9 | once | TRBJ1-2
CASSLSTSGREEQFF | TRBV5-1 | - | TRBJ2-1
CASHAGQGNEQFF | TRBV6-1 | - | TRBJ2-1
CSVEGGGRSTEAFF | TRBV29-1 | few | TRBJ1-1
CASSEGAGNRNEQFF | TRBV10-1 | - | TRBJ2-1
CASSESRQGVSGNTIYF | TRBV25-1 | - | TRBJ1-3
CASTQGPYGYTF | TRBV2 | - | TRBJ1-2
CASSRAPLARLVLFGGYTF | TRBV11-2 | - | TRBJ1-2
CASSPSSGNTIYF | TRBV18 | - | TRBJ1-3
CASSPSGQGNYGYTF | TRBV6-1 | - | TRBJ1-2
CASSSALDREALHF | TRBV7-2 | - | TRBJ1-6
CASSISASGGSYEQYF | TRBV19 | - | TRBJ2-7
CASSIRTGKGAEAFF | TRBV19 | - | TRBJ1-1
CASSWTSGSETQYF | TRBV7-9 | - | TRBJ2-5
CASSQAGSRSGELFF | TRBV4-3 | - | TRBJ2-2
CASSPSQGRYTF | TRBV27 | - | TRBJ1-2
CASSESGTASGNTIYF | TRBV10-2 | - | TRBJ1-3
CASSEEGGYGYTF | TRBV6-1 | - | TRBJ1-2
CSVGGPYEQYF | TRBV29-1 | once | TRBJ2-7
CAISDRQEDYGYTF | TRBV10-3 | - | TRBJ1-2
CASGAVQETQYF | TRBV5-8 | - | TRBJ2-5
CASRAVSRYGYTF | TRBV19 | - | TRBJ1-2
CASSVEGKLLHYEQYF | TRBV9 | - | TRBJ2-7
CASSYRSGGAHTQYF | TRBV6-5 | - | TRBJ2-3
CAWSVPGSKAYEQYF | TRBV30 | once | TRBJ2-7
CASSSVFGTGPGEQYF | TRBV27 | once | TRBJ2-7
CASSVSRGGSMNEQFF | TRBV7-6 | - | TRBJ2-1
CATSRDQGKLFF | TRBV15 | - | TRBJ1-4
CASSLGLVQGRFEQYF | TRBV5-5 | - | TRBJ2-7
CATSSGSAGETQYF | TRBV15 | - | TRBJ2-5
CASNVGTAGNTIYF | TRBV19 | once | TRBJ1-3
CASSSLAYTNTGELFF | TRBV6-5 | - | TRBJ2-2
CASSLAGVDNEQFF | TRBV7-6 | - | TRBJ2-1
CASSLGTSGYTDTQYF | TRBV7-2 | - | TRBJ2-3
CASSWGGWRDLNQRELFF | TRBV28 | once | TRBJ2-2
CASSPQGARDSPLHF | TRBV11-2 | - | TRBJ1-6
CASSLTSGTYEQYF | TRBV5-1 | - | TRBJ2-7
CASSVADGTSGSTYEQYF | TRBV5-4 | once | TRBJ2-7
CASSLGRDSKPRGTGELFF | TRBV13 | - | TRBJ2-2
CASSIGTGGGEKLFF | TRBV11-2 | - | TRBJ1-4
CASGFRVLYEQYF | TRBV6-1 | - | TRBJ2-7
CASSQQGRNTEAFF | TRBV14 | - | TRBJ1-1
CASIRTGGTEAFF | TRBV27 | - | TRBJ1-1
CASSGNSGRALGDTQYF | TRBV11-2 | - | TRBJ2-3
CASSGVGSPLHF | TRBV7-9 | - | TRBJ1-6